Below, 30 T cell receptor beta chains from the same sample are listed, as sequenced in a study of shared clonotypes between healthy human individuals. Method: immunoSEQ multiplex PCR; TCRdb's copy keeps in-frame clones and lacks some. There are a few million clones in the sample; approximately 94% occur only once, and roughly 0.13% lies in the top ten. The sequencing sample was made of naive CD4+ T cells sorted from blood. Subset meaning: CD45RA+ positively selected. These TCRs come from a man aged 18 to 35 in good health.

The gene calls are TRBV5-1 and TRBJ2-2; D may correspond to TRBD1 or TRBD2 (5 bases each). Germline assignment: CDR1 SGHRS and CDR2 YFSETQ. Trimming shortened V by 1 base and J by 0 bases, and 16 bases separated the two germline ends. The CDR3 is 18 amino acids. The CDR3 DNA follows: TGCGCCAGCAGCTTGCGGCCCATTCGGGGCTCGAACACCGGGGAGCTGTTTTTT. Its protein is CASSLRPIRGSNTGELFF.

Of note for this clone: Other DNA sequences of this sample code for an identical CDR3. V usage is TRBV10-1 and J usage is TRBJ2-7, with a possible D match to TRBD2 (6 bases). In germline, CDR1 is WNHNN, CDR2 SYGVQD (reference sequence). Between the trimmed V and J ends, which lost 8 bases and 0 bases, there was a span of 11 bases. The CDR3 has 13 residues. Here the CDR3 reads CASSAGSSYEQYF. The CDR3 DNA reads as TGCGCCAGCTCTGCCGGGAGCTCCTACGAGCAGTACTTC.

The chain joins TRBV10-3 to TRBJ1-5; no reliable D call. Trimming removed 10 bases from V and 0 bases from J, with 10 bases in between. Per germline, CDR1 ENHRY and CDR2 SYGVKD. The CDR3 is made up of 13 amino acids. The CDR3 nucleotides read TGTGCCACTGTCCCGGATAGCAATCAGCCCCAGCATTTT. Residues: CATVPDSNQPQHF.

The J gene is TRBJ2-7, the V gene TRBV5-4, with 13 nucleotides matching TRBD2. V shed 5 bases and J 3 bases; nucleotides not matched to a gene: 5. Germline V CDR1 and CDR2: SGHNT, YYREEE (reference sequence). The CDR3 totals 15 residues. Here the CDR3 reads CASRPGLAGDYEQYF. CDR3 bases: TGTGCCAGCAGGCCAGGACTAGCGGGAGACTACGAGCAGTACTTC.

The chain recombines TRBV12-5 with TRBJ2-5, with TRBD1 identical over 10 bases. In germline, CDR1 is LGHNT, CDR2 FRNRAP. V shed 5 bases, J shed 2 bases, and the junction held 5 bases outside the gene matches. The CDR3 spans 15 residues. The DNA of the CDR3 is TGTGCTAGTGGTGCCGGACAGGGGGTTCAAGAGACCCAGTACTTC. It is translated as CASGAGQGVQETQYF.

This chain joins TRBV5-8 and TRBJ1-1, with D possibly matching TRBD1 (5 bases). The CDR3 has 17 residues. Trimming shortened V by 3 bases and J by 5 bases, and 23 bases separated the two germline ends. Germline-derived CDR1 and CDR2 are SGHTS and YDEGEE. This CDR3 is CASSWAGPDLGFTEAFF. The CDR3 DNA reads as TGTGCCAGCAGCTGGGCAGGGCCCGACCTCGGGTTTACTGAAGCTTTCTTT.

The V and J genes are TRBV4-1 and TRBJ2-4, with no clear D. V lost 0 bases to trimming and J lost 4 bases, with 7 bases between them. CDR3 length: 14 amino acids. Germline V gives CDR1 MGHRA, CDR2 YSYEKL. CDR3 nucleotides: TGCGCCAGCAGCCAAGATGGTACAAAAAACATTCAGTACTTC. It codes for CASSQDGTKNIQYF.

A remark on this clone: The sample holds other DNA sequences that translate to the same CDR3. This chain links TRBV18 with TRBJ1-1; tentative D call: TRBD1 (5 bases). The CDR3 runs 14 residues. V gave up 6 bases and J gave up 3 bases, with 14 bases separating them. Germline V lookup: CDR1 KGHSH, CDR2 LQKENI. The CDR3 here is CASSPGGRDTEAFF. The CDR3 DNA follows: TGTGCCAGCTCCCCCGGGGGACGGGACACTGAAGCTTTCTTT. Variable domain in full (rest from reference TRBV18 and TRBJ1-1): NAGVMQNPRHLVRRRGQEARLRCSPMKGHSHVYWYRQLPEEGLKFMVYLQKENIIDESGMPKERFSAEFPKEGPSILRIQQVVRGDSAAYFCASSPGGRDTEAFFGQGTRLTVV.

This chain uses TRBV5-1 with TRBJ2-7; D unresolved. This CDR3 is built from 12 residues. Trimming shortened V by 3 bases and J by 7 bases, and 11 bases separated the two germline ends. Germline CDR1 and CDR2: SGHRS and YFSETQ. The CDR3 protein is CASSSTTGEQYF. In DNA, the CDR3 is TGCGCCAGCAGCTCAACGACCGGTGAGCAGTACTTC. Full variable domain (outside the CDR3, taken from reference TRBV5-1 and TRBJ2-7): KAGVTQTPRYLIKTRGQQVTLSCSPISGHRSVSWYQQTPGQGLQFLFEYFSETQRNKGNFPGRFSGRQFSNSRSEMNVSTLELGDSALYLCASSSTTGEQYFGPGTRLTVT.

The chain employs TRBV5-4 and TRBJ2-2, with TRBD1 matching 11 bases. J lost 4 bases, V lost 2 bases, and 4 bases had no gene match. CDR1 and CDR2 from the germline V gene are SGHNT and YYREEE (reference sequence). The CDR3 spans 16 residues. CDR3 bases: TGTGCCAGCAGCTTCCCGGGACAGGGGGGCACCGGGGAGCTGTTTTTT. Residues: CASSFPGQGGTGELFF.

CDR3 sequence reads: CASSSFREQYF. The CDR3 DNA reads TGTGCCAGCAGCTCCTTCCGCGAGCAGTACTTC. The chain joins TRBV11-2 to TRBJ2-7; no reliable D call. CDR1 is SGHAT, CDR2 FQNNGV, per germline. The CDR3 covers 11 residues. Trimming removed 4 bases from V and 6 bases from J, with 7 bases in between.

The CDR3 spells CAISEQVFDEQYF. CDR3 nucleotides: TGTGCCATCAGTGAACAGGTATTCGACGAGCAGTACTTC. The chain carries TRBV10-3 and TRBJ2-7; a possible D gene is TRBD1 (5 bases). CDR1 is ENHRY, CDR2 SYGVKD, per germline. The CDR3 is 13 amino acids. V lost 3 bases, J lost 5 bases, and 11 bases lay in between.

The CDR3 reads CASSGGDRQETQYF. The CDR3 region has the DNA TGTGCCAGCAGTGGGGGAGACAGGCAAGAGACCCAGTACTTC. This chain connects TRBV25-1 to TRBJ2-5, with D possibly TRBD1 on 6 matching bases. In germline, CDR1 is MGHDK, CDR2 SYGVNS. V lost 4 bases and J 2 bases, leaving 11 bases between the germline ends. This CDR3 contains 14 residues.

The rearrangement uses TRBV19 and TRBJ1-1; tentative D call: TRBD1 (5 bases). V gave up 3 bases and J gave up 1 base, with 12 bases separating them. The CDR3 spans 15 residues. The germline CDR1 and CDR2 sequences are LNHDA and SQIVND (reference sequence). DNA of the CDR3: TGTGCCAGTAGTATCAACAGGTGGGAGAACACTGAAGCTTTCTTT. Protein product: CASSINRWENTEAFF.

The V and J genes are TRBV5-8 and TRBJ1-5; a possible D gene is TRBD1 (6 bases). The CDR3 is 14 residues long. V was trimmed by 2 bases and J by 6 bases, leaving 12 bases between them. The V gene's germline CDR1 is SGHTS and CDR2 YDEGEE. This CDR3 reads CASSFRGESQPQHF. CDR3 coding DNA: TGTGCCAGCAGCTTCAGGGGAGAGAGTCAGCCCCAGCATTTT.

The J gene is TRBJ2-7, the V gene TRBV5-6; 8 nucleotides agree with TRBD1. CDR3 length equals 16 residues. CDR1 is SGHDT, CDR2 YYEEEE, per germline. J lost 2 bases, V lost 2 bases, and 9 bases had no gene match. CDR3 region: CASSLGQGHFPYEQYF. The CDR3, as DNA: TGTGCCAGCAGCTTAGGACAGGGACATTTCCCCTACGAGCAGTACTTC.

The chain combines TRBV19 with TRBJ2-1; 14 nucleotides match TRBD2. The V segment lost 5 bases and the J segment 7 bases; nucleotides outside the gene matches: 10. The CDR3 is 17 amino acids. The germline V gene encodes CDR1 LNHDA and CDR2 SQIVND (reference sequence). Here the CDR3 DNA reads TGTGCCAGTAGTTCTCTCGCGGGACTAGCGGGAGTAAATGAGCAGTTCTTC. Translation: CASSSLAGLAGVNEQFF.

The chain has TRBV5-5 and TRBJ1-5; D remains ambiguous. Trimming removed 4 bases at V and 12 bases at J, with 14 bases between. The CDR3 spans 12 residues. Looked up from germline, CDR1 is SGHKS and CDR2 is YYEKEE (reference sequence). CDR3 nucleotide sequence: TGTGCCAGCAGCAATTTAGACCAGATCCAGCATTTT. This translates into CASSNLDQIQHF.

The chain is built from TRBV2 and TRBJ1-5, with D perhaps matching TRBD1 (5 bases). This CDR3 is 14 amino acids long. Between the trimmed V and J ends, which lost 3 bases and 9 bases, there was a span of 15 bases. Per germline, CDR1 SNHLY and CDR2 FYNNEI. The CDR3 nucleotides are TGTGCCAGCAGTGACGGCCGGGGCTACGGGCCCCAGCATTTT. Residues: CASSDGRGYGPQHF.

V gene TRBV7-6 combines with J gene TRBJ2-2; weak D call: TRBD1 (6 bases). The CDR3 sequence is 15 residues long. Per the germline V gene, CDR1 is SGHVS and CDR2 is FNYEAQ. Trimming cost V 5 bases and J 5 bases, with 15 bases left between them. This CDR3 is CASSATGQRTGELFF. The DNA of the CDR3 is TGTGCCAGCAGCGCCACAGGGCAGCGGACCGGGGAGCTGTTTTTT.

V is TRBV6-1 and J is TRBJ1-6; 10 bases fit TRBD1. Germline CDR1 MNHNS, CDR2 SASEGT. The CDR3 runs 15 residues. V lost 5 bases, J lost 7 bases, and 5 bases stayed unmatched. The CDR3 sequence is CASSISGQGNSPLHF. CDR3 sequence (DNA): TGTGCCAGCAGTATCTCGGGACAGGGGAATTCACCCCTCCACTTT.

This clone was detected once. This chain joins TRBV7-9 and TRBJ1-2; D might be TRBD1 (6 bases). V lost 5 bases, J lost 4 bases, and 14 bases lay in between. CDR1 is SEHNR and CDR2 is FQNEAQ in the germline V gene (reference sequence). The CDR3 runs to 14 residues. The CDR3 here is CASSTRQATYGYTF. The CDR3 DNA reads TGTGCCAGCAGCACTCGACAGGCCACCTATGGCTACACCTTC.

The rearrangement links TRBV30 to TRBJ2-1; possibly TRBD1 for D (7 bases). The CDR3 has 15 amino acids. The germline gives CDR1 GTSNPN, CDR2 SVGIG (reference sequence). V shed 1 base and J shed 7 bases, with 17 bases lying between them. CDR3 bases: TGTGCCTGGAGTGATGGGGAGGCAGGGGGAAATGAGCAGTTCTTC. Its translation: CAWSDGEAGGNEQFF.

V is TRBV4-3 and J is TRBJ2-7, with TRBD2 identical over 7 bases. The germline V gene has CDR1 LGHNA and CDR2 YSLEER. Trimming at V came to 0 bases and at J to 4 bases, leaving 6 bases not matched to a gene. The CDR3 contains 15 residues. CDR3 in amino acids: CASSQEGGIGYEQYF. The CDR3, as DNA: TGCGCCAGCAGCCAAGAGGGAGGGATTGGGTACGAGCAGTACTTC.

This chain connects TRBV2 to TRBJ2-7, with TRBD2 identical over 13 bases. CDR1 is SNHLY, CDR2 FYNNEI, per germline. This CDR3 is built from 14 residues. The junction had 2 bases not matched to a gene; V was cut back by 7 bases and J by 2 bases. The chain's CDR3 is CASTLAGGAYEQYF. In DNA form, the CDR3 reads TGTGCCAGCACACTAGCGGGGGGGGCCTACGAGCAGTACTTC.

The rearrangement uses TRBV6-5 and TRBJ2-7; no clear D gene. Looked up from germline, CDR1 is MNHEY and CDR2 is SVGAGI. V was pared by 4 bases and J by 3 bases, with 16 bases between. The CDR3 runs to 15 residues. This CDR3 reads CASSSRRRPYYEQYF. CDR3 bases: TGTGCCAGCAGTTCTCGGCGCCGGCCTTACTACGAGCAGTACTTC.

This clone was seen only once. The chain recombines TRBV7-2 with TRBJ2-7; 7 bases map to TRBD1. V was clipped by 2 bases and J by 6 bases; unmatched bases: 4. CDR1 and CDR2 from the germline V gene are SGHTA and FQGNSA. The CDR3 runs to 13 residues. This chain's CDR3 is CASSLKTGREQYF. In DNA, the CDR3 is TGTGCCAGCAGCTTAAAGACAGGGCGCGAGCAGTACTTC.

The chain is built from TRBV6-1 and TRBJ1-5, with 8 positions matching TRBD1. The germline gives CDR1 MNHNS, CDR2 SASEGT. V was clipped by 5 bases and J by 10 bases; unmatched bases: 13. The CDR3 has 15 residues. The CDR3 bases are TGTGCCAGCAGTTCGATAGGGGACAGGAGTTCACCCCAGCATTTT. It yields the protein CASSSIGDRSSPQHF.

A remark on this clone: Other DNA sequences in this specimen translate into the identical CDR3. V gene TRBV7-2 combines with J gene TRBJ2-1, with TRBD2 as a possible D gene (5 bases). The CDR3 is 13 residues long. CDR1 and CDR2 from the germline V gene are SGHTA and FQGNSA. Trimming took 0 bases from V and 5 from J, leaving 5 bases between them. For the CDR3, the DNA is TGTGCCAGCAGCTTAGCGCGGGACAATGAGCAGTTCTTC. Translation: CASSLARDNEQFF.

The chain has TRBV14 and TRBJ1-1; 7 bases agree with TRBD1. Trimming took 3 bases from V and 2 from J; bases not matched to a gene: 9. CDR1 is SGHDN, CDR2 FVKESK, per germline. CDR3 size: 16 residues. The CDR3 region has the DNA TGTGCCAGCAGCCATAGGGGACAGCCAAGAAACACTGAAGCTTTCTTT. This encodes CASSHRGQPRNTEAFF.